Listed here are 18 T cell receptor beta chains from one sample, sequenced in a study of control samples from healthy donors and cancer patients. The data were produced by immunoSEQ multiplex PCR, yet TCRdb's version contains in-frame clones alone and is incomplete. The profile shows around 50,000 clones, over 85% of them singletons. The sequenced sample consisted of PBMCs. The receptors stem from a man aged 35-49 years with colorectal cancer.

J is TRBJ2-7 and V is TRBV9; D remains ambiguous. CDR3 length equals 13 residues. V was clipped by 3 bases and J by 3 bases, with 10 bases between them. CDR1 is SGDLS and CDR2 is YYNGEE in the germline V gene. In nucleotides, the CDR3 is TGTGCCAGCAGCGCCCCCGACGGCTACGAGCAGTACTTC. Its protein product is CASSAPDGYEQYF.

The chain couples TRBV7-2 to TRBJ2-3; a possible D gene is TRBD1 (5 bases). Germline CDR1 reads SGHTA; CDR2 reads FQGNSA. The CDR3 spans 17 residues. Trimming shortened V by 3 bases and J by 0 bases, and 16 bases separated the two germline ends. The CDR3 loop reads CASSFPLEWTSTDTQYF. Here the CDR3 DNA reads TGTGCCAGCAGCTTCCCCCTAGAGTGGACAAGCACAGATACGCAGTATTTT.

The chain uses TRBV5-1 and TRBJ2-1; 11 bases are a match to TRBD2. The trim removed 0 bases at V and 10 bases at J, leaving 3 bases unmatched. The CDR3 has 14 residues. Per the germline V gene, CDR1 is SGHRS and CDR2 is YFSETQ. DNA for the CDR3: TGCGCCAGCAGCTTGGTCAGACTAGCGGGAGAGCAGTTCTTC. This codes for CASSLVRLAGEQFF.

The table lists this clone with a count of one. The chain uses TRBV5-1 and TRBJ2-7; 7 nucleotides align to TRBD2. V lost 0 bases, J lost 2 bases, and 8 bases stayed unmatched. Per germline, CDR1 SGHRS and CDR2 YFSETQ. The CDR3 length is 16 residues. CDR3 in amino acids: CASSLGAGERTYEQYF. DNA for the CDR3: TGCGCCAGCAGCTTGGGTGCGGGGGAGCGGACCTACGAGCAGTACTTC.

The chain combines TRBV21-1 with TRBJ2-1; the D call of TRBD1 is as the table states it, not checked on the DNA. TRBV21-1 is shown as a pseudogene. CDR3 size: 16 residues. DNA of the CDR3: TGTGCCAGCAGCAAGGGGGACAGAAACTCCTACAATGAGCAGTTCTTC. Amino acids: CASSKGDRNSYNEQFF.

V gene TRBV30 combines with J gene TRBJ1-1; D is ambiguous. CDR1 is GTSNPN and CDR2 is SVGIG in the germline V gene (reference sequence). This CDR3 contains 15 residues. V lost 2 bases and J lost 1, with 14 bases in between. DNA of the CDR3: TGTGCCTGGAGTCCTTTAGGCACACCGAACACTGAAGCTTTCTTT. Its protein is CAWSPLGTPNTEAFF.

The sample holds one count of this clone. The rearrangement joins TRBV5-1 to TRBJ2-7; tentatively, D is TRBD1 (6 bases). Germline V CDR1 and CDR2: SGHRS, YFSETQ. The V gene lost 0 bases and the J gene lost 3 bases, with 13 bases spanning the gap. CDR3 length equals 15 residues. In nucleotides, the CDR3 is TGCGCCAGCAGCTTGGCCCGTCAGGGGCTCTACGAGCAGTACTTC. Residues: CASSLARQGLYEQYF.

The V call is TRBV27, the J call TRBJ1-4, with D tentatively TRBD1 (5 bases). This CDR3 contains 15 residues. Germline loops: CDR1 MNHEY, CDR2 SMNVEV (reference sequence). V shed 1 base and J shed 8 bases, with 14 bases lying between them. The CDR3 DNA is TGTGCCAGCAGTTTATGGTCTGGGAGGGGAGAAAAACTGTTTTTT. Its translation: CASSLWSGRGEKLFF.

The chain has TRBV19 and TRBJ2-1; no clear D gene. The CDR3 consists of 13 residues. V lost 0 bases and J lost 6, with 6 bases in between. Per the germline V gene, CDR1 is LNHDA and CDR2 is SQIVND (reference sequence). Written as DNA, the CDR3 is TGTGCCAGTAGTATAGATCGAGGCAATGAGCAGTTCTTC. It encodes CASSIDRGNEQFF.

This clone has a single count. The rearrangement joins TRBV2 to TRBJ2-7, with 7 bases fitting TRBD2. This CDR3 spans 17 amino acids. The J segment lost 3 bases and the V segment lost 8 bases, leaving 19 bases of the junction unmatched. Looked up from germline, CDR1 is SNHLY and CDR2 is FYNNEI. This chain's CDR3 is CASCPGLYLLHDYEQYF. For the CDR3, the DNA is TGTGCCAGCTGTCCGGGACTATACCTCCTGCACGACTACGAGCAGTACTTC.

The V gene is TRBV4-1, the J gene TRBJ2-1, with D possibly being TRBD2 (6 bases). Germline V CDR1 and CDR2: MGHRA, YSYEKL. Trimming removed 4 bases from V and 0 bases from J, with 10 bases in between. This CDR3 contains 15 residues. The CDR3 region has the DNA TGCGCCAGCAGCCGTGGGGGGAGCTCCTACAATGAGCAGTTCTTC. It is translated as CASSRGGSSYNEQFF.

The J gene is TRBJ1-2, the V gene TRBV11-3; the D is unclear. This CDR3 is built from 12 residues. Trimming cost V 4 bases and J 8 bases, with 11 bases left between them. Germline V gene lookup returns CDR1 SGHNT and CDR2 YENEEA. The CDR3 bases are TGTGCCAGCAGCTCCGGTTTTCAGGGCTACACCTTC. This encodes CASSSGFQGYTF.

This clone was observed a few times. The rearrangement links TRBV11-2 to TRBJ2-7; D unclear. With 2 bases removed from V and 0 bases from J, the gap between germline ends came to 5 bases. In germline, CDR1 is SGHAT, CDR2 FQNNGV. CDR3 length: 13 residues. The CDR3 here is CASSLQSSYEQYF. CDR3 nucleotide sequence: TGTGCCAGCAGCTTACAGAGCTCCTACGAGCAGTACTTC.

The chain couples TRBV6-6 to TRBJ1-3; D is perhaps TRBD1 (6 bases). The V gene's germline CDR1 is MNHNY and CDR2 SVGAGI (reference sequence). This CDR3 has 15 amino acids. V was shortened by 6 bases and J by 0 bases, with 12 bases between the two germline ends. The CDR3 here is CASRSRGASGNTIYF. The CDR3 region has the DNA TGTGCCAGCAGATCTCGGGGGGCCTCTGGAAACACCATATATTTT.

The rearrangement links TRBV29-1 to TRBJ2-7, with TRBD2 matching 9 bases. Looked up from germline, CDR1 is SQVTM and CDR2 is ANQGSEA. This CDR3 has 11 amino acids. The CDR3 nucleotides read TGCGCGGGAGGGGGGTCCTACGAGCAGTACTTC. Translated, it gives CAGGGSYEQYF.

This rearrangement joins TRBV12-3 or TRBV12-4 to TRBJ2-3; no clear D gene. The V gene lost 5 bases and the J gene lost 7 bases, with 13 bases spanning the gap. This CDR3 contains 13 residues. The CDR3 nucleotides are TGTGCCAGCAGTCCGACGAGGCTTAATACGCAGTATTTT. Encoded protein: CASSPTRLNTQYF.

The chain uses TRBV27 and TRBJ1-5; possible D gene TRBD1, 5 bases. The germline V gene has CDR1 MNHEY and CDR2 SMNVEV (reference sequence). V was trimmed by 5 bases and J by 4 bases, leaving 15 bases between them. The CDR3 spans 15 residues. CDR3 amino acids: CASSPGTLINQPQHF. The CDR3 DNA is TGTGCCAGCAGTCCCGGGACCTTGATAAATCAGCCCCAGCATTTT.

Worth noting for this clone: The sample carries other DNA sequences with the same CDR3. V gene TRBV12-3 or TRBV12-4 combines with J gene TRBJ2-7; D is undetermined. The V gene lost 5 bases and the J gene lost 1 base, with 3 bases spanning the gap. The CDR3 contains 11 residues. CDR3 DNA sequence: TGTGCCAGCAGTGCTTCCTACGAGCAGTACTTC. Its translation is CASSASYEQYF.